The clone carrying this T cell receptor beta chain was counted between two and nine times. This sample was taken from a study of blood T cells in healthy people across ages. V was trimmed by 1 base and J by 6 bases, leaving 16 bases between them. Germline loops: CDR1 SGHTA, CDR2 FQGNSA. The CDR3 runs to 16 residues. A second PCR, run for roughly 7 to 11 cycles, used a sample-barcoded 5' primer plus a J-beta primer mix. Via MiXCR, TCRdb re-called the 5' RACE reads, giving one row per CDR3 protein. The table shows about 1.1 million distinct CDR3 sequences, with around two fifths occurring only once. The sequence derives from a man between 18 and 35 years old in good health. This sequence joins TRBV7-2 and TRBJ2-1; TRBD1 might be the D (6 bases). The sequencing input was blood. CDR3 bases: TGTGCCAGCAGCTTAGAAAACAGGGAAGGGGTCAATGAGCAGTTCTTC. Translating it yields CASSLENREGVNEQFF.